Following are 2 T cell receptor beta chains from one sample sequenced in a study of T cell clonality in common variable immunodeficiency. The repertoire was sequenced with immunoSEQ multiplex PCR; TCRdb's copy has only in-frame clones and lacks some. This repertoire lists 42,000 or so clones without singletons; less than 2.5% sits in the top ten. The sample comprised peripheral blood mononuclear cells. The receptors shown here come from a person aged 18-70 years in good health.

This clone showed up many times. The CDR3 reads CACVSDRLNTEAFF. The sequenced part of the CDR3 DNA is TGTGCCTGTGTTTCCGACAGGTTGAACACTGAA. The J gene is TRBJ1-1, the V gene TRBV30, with D possibly TRBD1 on 6 matching bases. The CDR3 extends 3 residues past the end of the read, so its final part is completed from the germline J gene. The CDR3 has 14 amino acids. Trimming pared 6 bases from V and 0 bases from J, leaving 14 bases between. Per germline, CDR1 GTSNPN and CDR2 SVGIG (reference sequence).

The table lists this clone with a few counts. The read stops 3 residues short of the end of the CDR3; the missing end is completed from the germline J gene. The rearrangement links TRBV7-9 to TRBJ1-1, with no clear D. The CDR3 consists of 14 residues. Germline lookup yields CDR1 SEHNR and CDR2 FQNEAQ (reference sequence). CDR3 DNA, as far as it was read: TGTGCCAGCATCATAGAGGCCGCAGGTTCGGAA. Translation gives CASIIEAAGSE. The whole CDR3 sequence is CASIIEAAGSEAFF.